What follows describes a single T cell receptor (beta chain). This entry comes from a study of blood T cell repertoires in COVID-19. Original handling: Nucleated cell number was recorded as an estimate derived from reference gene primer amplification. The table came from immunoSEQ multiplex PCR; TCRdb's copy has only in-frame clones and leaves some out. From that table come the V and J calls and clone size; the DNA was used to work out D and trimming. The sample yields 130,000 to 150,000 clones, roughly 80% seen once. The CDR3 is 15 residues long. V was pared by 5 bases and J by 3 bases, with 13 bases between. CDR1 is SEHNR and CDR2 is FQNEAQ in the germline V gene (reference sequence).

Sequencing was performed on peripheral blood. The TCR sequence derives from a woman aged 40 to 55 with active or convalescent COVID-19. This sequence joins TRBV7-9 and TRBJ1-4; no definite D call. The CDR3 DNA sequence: TGTGCCAGCAGCCCCCTTGGAGGCCCTAATGAAAAACTGTTTTTT. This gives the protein CASSPLGGPNEKLFF.